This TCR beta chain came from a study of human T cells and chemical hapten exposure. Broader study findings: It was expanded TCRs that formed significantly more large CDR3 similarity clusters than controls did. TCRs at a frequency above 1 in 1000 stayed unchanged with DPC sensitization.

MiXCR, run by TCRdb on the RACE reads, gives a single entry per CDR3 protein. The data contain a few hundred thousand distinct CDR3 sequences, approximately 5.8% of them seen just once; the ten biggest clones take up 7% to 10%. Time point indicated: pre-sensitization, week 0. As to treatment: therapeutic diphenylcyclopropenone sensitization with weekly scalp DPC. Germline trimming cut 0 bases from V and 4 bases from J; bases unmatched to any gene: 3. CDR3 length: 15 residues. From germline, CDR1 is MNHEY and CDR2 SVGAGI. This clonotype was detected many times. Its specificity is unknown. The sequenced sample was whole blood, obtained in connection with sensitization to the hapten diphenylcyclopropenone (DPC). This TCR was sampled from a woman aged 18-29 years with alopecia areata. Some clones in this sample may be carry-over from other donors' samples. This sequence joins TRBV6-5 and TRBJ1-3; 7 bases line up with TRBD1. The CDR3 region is CASSYSRGQGNTIYF. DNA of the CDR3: TGTGCCAGCAGTTACTCGAGGGGGCAAGGAAACACCATATATTTT.